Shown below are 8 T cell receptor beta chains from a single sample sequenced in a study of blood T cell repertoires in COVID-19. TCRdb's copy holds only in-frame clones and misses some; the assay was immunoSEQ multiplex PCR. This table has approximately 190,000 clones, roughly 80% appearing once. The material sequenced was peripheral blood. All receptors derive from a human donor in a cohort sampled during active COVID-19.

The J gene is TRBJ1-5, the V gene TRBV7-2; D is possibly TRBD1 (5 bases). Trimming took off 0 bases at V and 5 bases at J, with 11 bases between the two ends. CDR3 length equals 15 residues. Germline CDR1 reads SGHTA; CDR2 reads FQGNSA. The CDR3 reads CASSLAQGWDQPQHF. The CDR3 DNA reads TGTGCCAGCAGCTTAGCCCAGGGTTGGGATCAGCCCCAGCATTTT.

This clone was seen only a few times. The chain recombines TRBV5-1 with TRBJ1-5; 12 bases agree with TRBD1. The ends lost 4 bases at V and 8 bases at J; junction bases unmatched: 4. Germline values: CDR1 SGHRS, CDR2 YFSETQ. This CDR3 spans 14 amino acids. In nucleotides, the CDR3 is TGCGCCAGCAGCCCGGGACAGGGGGCGGAGCCCCAGCATTTT. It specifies CASSPGQGAEPQHF.

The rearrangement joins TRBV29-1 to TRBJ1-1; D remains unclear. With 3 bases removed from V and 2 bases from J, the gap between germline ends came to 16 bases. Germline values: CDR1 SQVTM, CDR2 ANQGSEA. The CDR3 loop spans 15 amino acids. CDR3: CSVDRVGPPNTEAFF. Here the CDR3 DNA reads TGCAGCGTTGATAGAGTTGGGCCGCCAAACACTGAAGCTTTCTTT.

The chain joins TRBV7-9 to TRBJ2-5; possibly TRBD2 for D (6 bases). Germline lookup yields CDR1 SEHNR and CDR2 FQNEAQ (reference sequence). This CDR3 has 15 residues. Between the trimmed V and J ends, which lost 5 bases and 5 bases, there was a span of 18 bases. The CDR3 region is CASSPFGGSGETQYF. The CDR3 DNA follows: TGTGCCAGCAGCCCTTTCGGGGGTTCGGGGGAGACCCAGTACTTC.

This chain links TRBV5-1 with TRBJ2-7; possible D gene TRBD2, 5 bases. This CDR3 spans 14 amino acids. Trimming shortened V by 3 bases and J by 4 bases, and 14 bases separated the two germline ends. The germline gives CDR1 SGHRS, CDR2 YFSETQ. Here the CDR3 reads CASSYERGNYEQYV. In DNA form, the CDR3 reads TGCGCCAGCAGCTACGAACGGGGAAATTACGAGCAGTACGTC.

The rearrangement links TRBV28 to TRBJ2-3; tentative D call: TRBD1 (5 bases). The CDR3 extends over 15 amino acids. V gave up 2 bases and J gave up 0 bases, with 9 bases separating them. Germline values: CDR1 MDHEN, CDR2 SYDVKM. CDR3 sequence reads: CASSLRGASTDTQYF. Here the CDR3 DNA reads TGTGCCAGCAGTTTAAGGGGTGCTAGCACAGATACGCAGTATTTT.

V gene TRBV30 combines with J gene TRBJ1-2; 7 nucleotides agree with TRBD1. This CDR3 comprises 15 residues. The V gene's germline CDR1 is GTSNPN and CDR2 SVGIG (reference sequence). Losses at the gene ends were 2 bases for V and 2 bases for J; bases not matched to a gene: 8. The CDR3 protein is CAWSRGGQGNYGYTF. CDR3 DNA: TGTGCCTGGAGTCGAGGGGGCCAGGGGAACTATGGCTACACCTTC.

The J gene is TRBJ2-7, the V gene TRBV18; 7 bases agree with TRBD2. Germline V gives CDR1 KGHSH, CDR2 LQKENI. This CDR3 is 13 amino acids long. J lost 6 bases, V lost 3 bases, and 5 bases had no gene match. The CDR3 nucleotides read TGTGCCAGCTCACCTGATTGGGGGGGCGAGCAGTACGTC. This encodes CASSPDWGGEQYV.